Below, 10 T cell receptor beta chains from the same sample are listed, as sequenced in a study of CD8 T cells in Susac syndrome. Random hexamers were used to reverse transcribe roughly 0.45 to 1 ug of RNA. TCRdb processed the immunoSEQ multiplex PCR reads anew with MiXCR; each CDR3 protein has one entry. Of about 200,000 distinct CDR3 sequences in the sample, more than 85% were seen once. Material: CD4+ T cells from PBMCs. These receptors originate from a human donor with Susac syndrome.

The chain is built from TRBV7-2 and TRBJ1-2; D possibly corresponds to TRBD1 (5 bases). This CDR3 has 15 amino acids. Germline CDR1 and CDR2: SGHTA and FQGNSA. The V end was cut by 5 bases, the J end by 4 bases, with 17 bases between. CDR3 in amino acids: CASSPGSRGAYGYTF. CDR3 bases: TGTGCCAGCAGCCCCGGGTCTAGGGGAGCCTATGGCTACACCTTC.

This clonotype was seen once. V and J are TRBV19 and TRBJ1-2, with 10 bases that match TRBD1. The CDR3 is 14 amino acids. CDR1 and CDR2 (germline): LNHDA, SQIVND (reference sequence). After removal of 4 bases from V and 4 bases from J, the junction contained 3 bases not matched to a gene. The CDR3 here is CASSTTGGSYGYTF. The DNA of the CDR3 is TGTGCCAGTAGTACGACAGGGGGCAGCTATGGCTACACCTTC. Full variable domain (missing parts from reference TRBV19 and TRBJ1-2): DGGITQSPKYLFRKEGQNVTLSCEQNLNHDAMYWYRQDPGQGLRLIYYSQIVNDFQKGDIAEGYSVSREKKESFPLTVTSAQKNPTAFYLCASSTTGGSYGYTFGSGTRLTVV.

The CDR3 here is CASGSGRPLTDTQYF. CDR3 nucleotides: TGTGCCAGCGGCAGCGGGAGACCGTTGACAGATACGCAGTATTTT. This rearrangement joins TRBV28 to TRBJ2-3; 8 nucleotides align to TRBD2. The trim removed 8 bases at V and 3 bases at J, leaving 10 bases unmatched. The length of the CDR3 is 15 residues. The germline V gene has CDR1 MDHEN and CDR2 SYDVKM.

V gene TRBV25-1 combines with J gene TRBJ2-7, with D perhaps TRBD1 (6 bases). CDR3 length: 15 amino acids. The V end was cut by 3 bases, the J end by 6 bases, with 18 bases between. In germline, CDR1 is MGHDK, CDR2 SYGVNS. Written as DNA, the CDR3 is TGTGCCAGCAGTGAGGGGGCACTTGGAACGATCGAGCAGTACTTC. It is translated as CASSEGALGTIEQYF.

The chain employs TRBV24-1 and TRBJ2-1; weak D call: TRBD1 (5 bases). V lost 1 base and J 5 bases, leaving 11 bases between the germline ends. There are 15 residues in the CDR3. From germline, CDR1 is KGHDR and CDR2 SFDVKD. The CDR3 DNA is TGTGCCACCAGTGATTTCCCAGGGTGGGACAATGAGCAGTTCTTC. This gives the protein CATSDFPGWDNEQFF.

The chain carries TRBV30 and TRBJ2-2, with D possibly matching TRBD2 (5 bases). The CDR3 extends over 20 amino acids. V dropped 0 bases and J dropped 1 base, with 24 bases sitting between them. CDR1 is GTSNPN, CDR2 SVGIG, per germline (reference sequence). This chain's CDR3 is CAWSVLGSGRTNQNTGELFF. The CDR3, as DNA: TGTGCCTGGAGTGTACTGGGGAGCGGTAGAACCAACCAGAACACCGGGGAGCTGTTTTTT.

The J gene is TRBJ2-1, the V gene TRBV20-1; 7 bases are a match to TRBD2. J gave up 10 bases and V 6 bases, and 12 bases lay outside the gene matches. The CDR3 spans 13 residues. Looked up from germline, CDR1 is DFQATT and CDR2 is SNEGSKA (reference sequence). CDR3 in amino acids: CSARFGGEVEQFF. The CDR3 nucleotides read TGCAGTGCCCGGTTTGGGGGGGAAGTCGAGCAGTTCTTC.

The rearrangement links TRBV29-1 to TRBJ1-1, with 10 bases matching TRBD1. CDR1 and CDR2 from the germline V gene are SQVTM and ANQGSEA. Germline trimming cut 2 bases from V and 4 bases from J; bases unmatched to any gene: 7. The CDR3 is 15 amino acids. The CDR3 spells CSVEIIGTGATEAFF. The CDR3 region has the DNA TGCAGCGTTGAAATCATAGGGACAGGGGCCACTGAAGCTTTCTTT.

The chain carries TRBV4-2 and TRBJ2-3, with TRBD2 matching 11 bases. The CDR3 totals 18 residues. Germline V lookup: CDR1 LGHNA, CDR2 YNFKEQ. The V segment lost 0 bases and the J segment 3 bases; nucleotides outside the gene matches: 8. DNA of the CDR3: TGTGCCAGCAGCCAAGATAGAGCTAGCGGGAGGCGGACAGATACGCAGTATTTT. This sequence encodes CASSQDRASGRRTDTQYF.

The V gene is TRBV30, the J gene TRBJ2-5, with 8 bases that match TRBD2. The CDR3 is 16 residues long. With 2 bases clipped from V and 2 bases from J, the junction kept 10 bases outside the gene matches. Germline CDR1 reads GTSNPN; CDR2 reads SVGIG (reference sequence). The CDR3 bases are TGTGCCTGGAGTTCCAAGGCGGGGGGCTGGCAAGAGACCCAGTACTTC. Residues: CAWSSKAGGWQETQYF.